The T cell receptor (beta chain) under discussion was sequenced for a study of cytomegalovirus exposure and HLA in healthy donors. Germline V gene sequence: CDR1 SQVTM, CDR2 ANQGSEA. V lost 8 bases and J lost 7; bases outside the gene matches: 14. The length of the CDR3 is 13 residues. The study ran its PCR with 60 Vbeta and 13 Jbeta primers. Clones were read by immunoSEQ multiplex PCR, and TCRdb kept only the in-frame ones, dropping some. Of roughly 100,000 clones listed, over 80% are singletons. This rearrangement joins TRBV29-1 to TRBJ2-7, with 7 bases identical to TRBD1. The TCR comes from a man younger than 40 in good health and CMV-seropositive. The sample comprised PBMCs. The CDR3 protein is CSISPGQWGEQYF. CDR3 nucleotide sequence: TGCAGCATTTCGCCGGGACAGTGGGGAGAGCAGTACTTC.